Shown below are 26 T cell receptor beta chains from a single sample sequenced in a study of CD8 T cells in ankylosing spondylitis. TCRdb independently ran MiXCR on the 5' RACE reads; one entry per CDR3 protein. The data contain fewer than 400,000 distinct CDR3 sequences, about 15% of them singletons. The sample taken for sequencing was blood, either unsorted or a sorted T cell fraction (not recorded which). The receptors here all came from a male donor with ankylosing spondylitis or in good health (not recorded which).

The gene calls are TRBV6-1 and TRBJ1-4, with D uncertain. Germline V gene data show CDR1 as MNHNS and CDR2 as SASEGT. V was trimmed by 8 bases and J by 7 bases, leaving 17 bases between them. The CDR3 sequence is 14 residues long. The CDR3 is CASSLEAGVEKLFF. CDR3 nucleotide sequence: TGTGCCAGCTCACTAGAGGCAGGCGTTGAAAAACTGTTTTTT.

The J gene is TRBJ2-1, the V gene TRBV7-2; 7 bases agree with TRBD1. The CDR3 extends over 20 amino acids. Germline CDR1 and CDR2: SGHTA and FQGNSA. Unmatched junction bases numbered 22, after V lost 0 bases and J lost 8 bases. This CDR3 is CASSLARFGDSRMGWDEQFF. In DNA form, the CDR3 reads TGTGCCAGCAGCTTAGCGCGGTTCGGGGACAGTCGTATGGGTTGGGATGAGCAGTTCTTC.

This clonotype showed up just a few times. The V call is TRBV24-1, the J call TRBJ2-1; D is ambiguous. CDR1 and CDR2 from the germline V gene are KGHDR and SFDVKD. The CDR3 consists of 12 residues. Trimming removed 9 bases from V and 1 base from J, with 6 bases in between. The CDR3 DNA follows: TGTGCCACCCAGAGTTCCTACAATGAGCAGTTCTTC. This gives the protein CATQSSYNEQFF.

This clonotype was seen a single time. Its ends do not fully match the called genes, so a read error is possible. The chain employs TRBV12-3 or TRBV12-4 and TRBJ2-5, with D maybe TRBD1 (6 bases). The CDR3 runs to 15 residues. In nucleotides, the CDR3 is TGTGCCAGCAGTCCACAGGGCGCTGGGGGAGAGACCCTGTACTTC. This encodes CASSPQGAGGETLYF.

The V and J genes are TRBV5-8 and TRBJ2-7; TRBD2 agrees at 9 bases. CDR3 length: 14 amino acids. CDR1 and CDR2 (germline): SGHTS, YDEGEE. J lost 4 bases, V lost 2 bases, and 4 bases had no gene match. The CDR3 loop reads CASSFPSGKYEQYF. CDR3 bases: TGTGCCAGCAGCTTCCCTAGCGGGAAATACGAGCAGTACTTC.

This clonotype was seen at least ten times. The chain couples TRBV29-1 to TRBJ2-1; TRBD1 agrees at 7 bases. CDR3 size: 12 residues. The V and J ends lost 7 bases and 8 bases, in that order; junction bases with no gene match: 8. CDR1 SQVTM and CDR2 ANQGSEA come from the germline V gene. CDR3 coding DNA: TGCAGCGCCCACAGGGGATCTGATGAGCAGTTCTTC. Its translation: CSAHRGSDEQFF.

In its sample, this clonotype was seen a few times. The chain is built from TRBV29-1 and TRBJ2-7; D may match TRBD1 or TRBD2 (7 bases each). Germline assignment: CDR1 SQVTM and CDR2 ANQGSEA. V dropped 1 base and J dropped 2 bases, with 15 bases sitting between them. There are 15 residues in the CDR3. The CDR3 protein is CSVEGAQGGTYEQYF. Written as DNA, the CDR3 is TGCAGCGTTGAAGGCGCCCAGGGGGGGACCTACGAGCAGTACTTC.

The sample holds many counts of this clonotype. Written as DNA, the CDR3 is TGCGCCAGCAGCTTGGGGACTAGCGGAAACATTCAGTACTTC. The encoded protein is CASSLGTSGNIQYF. The chain combines TRBV5-1 with TRBJ2-4, with 10 bases lining up with TRBD2. The length of the CDR3 is 14 residues. Losses at the gene ends were 0 bases for V and 6 bases for J; bases not matched to a gene: 0. Germline CDR1 is SGHRS and CDR2 is YFSETQ.

Ten or more counts support this clonotype. The chain is built from TRBV15 and TRBJ1-1; D ambiguous. Germline CDR1 reads LNHNV; CDR2 reads YYDKDF (reference sequence). The V and J ends lost 3 bases and 6 bases respectively, with 14 bases between them. The CDR3 has 14 amino acids. CDR3 DNA sequence: TGTGCCACCAGCAGGGGCCTGGGTGCAGCTGAAGCTTTCTTT. It specifies CATSRGLGAAEAFF. The full variable domain, completed using reference TRBV15 and TRBJ1-1, is DAMVIQNPRYQVTQFGKPVTLSCSQTLNHNVMYWYQQKSSQAPKLLFHYYDKDFNNEADTPDNFQSRRPNTSFCFLDIRSPGLGDTAMYLCATSRGLGAAEAFFGQGTRLTVV.

This chain links TRBV5-1 with TRBJ1-2; the match to TRBD1 covers 9 bases. Trimming cost V 4 bases and J 4 bases; bases outside gene matches: 5. Germline CDR1 reads SGHRS; CDR2 reads YFSETQ. CDR3 length: 14 amino acids. The CDR3 reads CASSGGQGGYGYTF. The CDR3 DNA is TGCGCCAGCAGCGGGGGACAGGGCGGCTATGGCTACACCTTC.

The chain carries TRBV5-1 and TRBJ2-1; unclear D gene. The CDR3 runs 12 residues. Trimming took 4 bases from V and 5 from J, leaving 7 bases between them. CDR1 and CDR2 (germline): SGHRS, YFSETQ. The CDR3 region is CASSPGNNEQFF. The CDR3 coding sequence is TGCGCCAGCAGCCCAGGCAACAATGAGCAGTTCTTC.

This clonotype was counted between two and nine times. The chain is built from TRBV9 and TRBJ2-1; 9 bases agree with TRBD1. The germline CDR1 and CDR2 sequences are SGDLS and YYNGEE. J was trimmed by 4 bases and V by 3 bases; bases with no gene match: 11. CDR3 length: 17 amino acids. CDR3 nucleotide sequence: TGTGCCAGCAGCGAATACCGGACAGGGGCCTTTTACAATGAGCAGTTCTTC. Amino acids: CASSEYRTGAFYNEQFF.

The chain employs TRBV11-1 and TRBJ2-6; D gene uncertain. CDR3 length: 17 amino acids. Germline V CDR1 and CDR2: SGHAT, FQDESV (reference sequence). V gave up 3 bases and J gave up 0 bases, with 12 bases separating them. The DNA of the CDR3 is TGTGCCAGCAGCTTTGGGCTCTTAAGCTCTGGGGCCAACGTCCTGACTTTC. Its translation is CASSFGLLSSGANVLTF. Based on the CDR3 plus reference TRBV11-1 and TRBJ2-6, the full variable domain is EAEVAQSPRYKITEKSQAVAFWCDPISGHATLYWYRQILGQGPELLVQFQDESVVDDSQLPKDRFSAERLKGVDSTLKIQPAELGDSAMYLCASSFGLLSSGANVLTFGAGSRLTVL.

The rearrangement uses TRBV20-1 and TRBJ2-1, with TRBD2 matching over 10 bases. The germline V gene has CDR1 DFQATT and CDR2 SNEGSKA (reference sequence). The V and J ends lost 5 bases and 6 bases, in that order; junction bases with no gene match: 16. CDR3 length: 17 amino acids. The CDR3 protein is CSAPAGAGGLFGNEQFF. The CDR3 coding sequence is TGCAGTGCTCCCGCAGGAGCGGGAGGGCTATTTGGCAATGAGCAGTTCTTC.

The CDR3 DNA sequence: TGTGCCAGCAGTTTAGCGGCTAGCGGGCCACAAGAGACCCAGTACTTC. Translated: CASSLAASGPQETQYF. The chain combines TRBV28 with TRBJ2-5; 8 bases line up with TRBD2. V dropped 2 bases and J dropped 2; count of bases not matched to a gene: 7. CDR3 length: 16 residues. Germline CDR1 reads MDHEN; CDR2 reads SYDVKM.

The gene calls are TRBV7-9 and TRBJ2-1; maybe TRBD2 (8 bases). Germline V gives CDR1 SEHNR, CDR2 FQNEAQ (reference sequence). This CDR3 region has 16 residues. V lost 1 base and J 4 bases, leaving 14 bases between the germline ends. CDR3 sequence reads: CASSLERGGQYNEQFF. CDR3 nucleotide sequence: TGTGCCAGCAGCTTAGAACGGGGGGGACAGTACAATGAGCAGTTCTTC.

The chain links TRBV10-3 to TRBJ2-2; no clear D. The V end lost 3 bases, the J end lost 1 base, and 12 bases lay between the germline ends. Germline assignment: CDR1 ENHRY and CDR2 SYGVKD. The CDR3 has 16 residues. This CDR3 is CAISDKGTGNTGELFF. CDR3 sequence (DNA): TGTGCCATCAGTGACAAGGGTACGGGGAACACCGGGGAGCTGTTTTTT.

This clonotype showed up just a few times. CDR3 nucleotide sequence: TGCGCCAGCAGCCCCGGGGTAGGGGAAGAACTGTTTTTT. Protein product: CASSPGVGEELFF. The chain couples TRBV5-1 to TRBJ1-4; weak D call: TRBD1 (5 bases). Germline-derived CDR1 and CDR2 are SGHRS and YFSETQ. This CDR3 has 13 amino acids. Trimming shortened V by 4 bases and J by 12 bases, and 16 bases separated the two germline ends.

This clonotype was detected ten times or more. This chain uses TRBV7-6 with TRBJ1-1; D might be TRBD1 (6 bases). The V gene lost 5 bases and the J gene lost 4 bases, with 17 bases spanning the gap. The germline V gene encodes CDR1 SGHVS and CDR2 FNYEAQ. The CDR3 runs 15 residues. DNA for the CDR3: TGTGCCAGCAGCCAGACCGGGACATACGTCACTGAAGCTTTCTTT. Translation: CASSQTGTYVTEAFF. Filled out from reference TRBV7-6 and TRBJ1-1, the complete variable domain reads GAGVSQSPRYKVTKRGQDVALRCDPISGHVSLYWYRQALGQGPEFLTYFNYEAQQDKSGLPNDRFSAERPEGSISTLTIQRTEQRDSAMYRCASSQTGTYVTEAFFGQGTRLTVV.

The chain links TRBV5-1 to TRBJ1-2; possibly TRBD1 for D (6 bases). The ends were cut back, 3 bases at V and 3 bases at J, with 12 bases in the middle. The CDR3 covers 14 residues. Germline V gene data show CDR1 as SGHRS and CDR2 as YFSETQ. This CDR3 reads CASSSETGHYGYTF. The DNA of the CDR3 is TGCGCCAGCAGCTCGGAGACAGGACACTATGGCTACACCTTC.

Of note for this clonotype: One end of the junction varies from germline; a read error may be responsible. J is TRBJ2-1 and V is TRBV10-1; 8 nucleotides match TRBD2. Germline CDR1 and CDR2: WNHNN and SYGVQD (reference sequence). The CDR3 has 14 amino acids. The CDR3 sequence is CAGSFSGRGNEQFF. As DNA, the CDR3 is TGCGCCGGCAGTTTCAGCGGGAGAGGGAATGAGCAGTTCTTC.

The chain links TRBV15 to TRBJ2-3, with a weak D call TRBD1 (5 bases). The CDR3 runs 15 residues. Germline CDR1 is LNHNV and CDR2 is YYDKDF (reference sequence). V lost 5 bases to trimming and J lost 1 base, with 13 bases between them. CDR3 nucleotide sequence: TGTGCCACCAGCGTGGGGCAGACCCGCACAGATACGCAGTATTTT. It codes for CATSVGQTRTDTQYF.

J is TRBJ2-4 and V is TRBV11-2, with 10 positions matching TRBD2. Germline trimming cut 5 bases from V and 3 bases from J; bases unmatched to any gene: 13. CDR1 is SGHAT, CDR2 FQNNGV, per germline. The CDR3 length is 18 residues. CDR3 protein: CASSRSSGGSGSKNIQYF. The CDR3 bases are TGTGCCAGCAGCCGAAGTAGCGGGGGGTCTGGGAGCAAAAACATTCAGTACTTC.

This chain joins TRBV7-9 and TRBJ2-3; D uncertain. The germline CDR1 and CDR2 sequences are SEHNR and FQNEAQ (reference sequence). This CDR3 comprises 15 residues. Trimming removed 5 bases from V and 5 bases from J, with 17 bases in between. CDR3: CASSPTLIMGDTQYF. The CDR3 bases are TGTGCCAGCAGCCCGACACTTATCATGGGAGATACGCAGTATTTT. The whole variable domain, filled in from reference TRBV7-9 and TRBJ2-3, reads DTGVSQNPRHKITKRGQNVTFRCDPISEHNRLYWYRQTLGQGPEFLTYFQNEAQLEKSRLLSDRFSAERPKGSFSTLEIQRTEQGDSAMYLCASSPTLIMGDTQYFGPGTRLTVL.

This clonotype was seen repeatedly, ten times or more. The chain links TRBV12-3 or TRBV12-4 to TRBJ1-4, with 7 bases aligning to TRBD1. This CDR3 is 15 amino acids long. Trimming took 5 bases from V and 3 from J; bases not matched to a gene: 6. The CDR3 loop is CASSQRGLANEKLFF. The CDR3 DNA reads TGTGCCAGCAGTCAAAGGGGGCTGGCTAATGAAAAACTGTTTTTT.

This chain links TRBV27 with TRBJ2-1, with D possibly TRBD1 on 6 matching bases. The ends were cut back, 3 bases at V and 4 bases at J, with 13 bases in the middle. CDR1 is MNHEY and CDR2 is SMNVEV in the germline V gene (reference sequence). The CDR3 consists of 15 residues. DNA of the CDR3: TGTGCCAGCAGTTTTTTGTGGGGGCAATACAATGAGCAGTTCTTC. Its translation is CASSFLWGQYNEQFF.